This T cell receptor beta chain appears in the sequencing data of a study of read filtering for tumor transcriptome and immune sequencing (dated by TCRdb to the early 2020s). Context from the whole study: The cohort had fewer than 20 male and more than 12 female patients with a mean age of around 66 years, ranging from 47 to 80. By revised international staging, roughly eight patients were R-ISS I, 16 were R-ISS II and roughly 7 were R-ISS III. After DNase treatment, whole-transcriptome libraries were prepared using the TruSeq RNA Access Library Prep Kit. TCR-region mapped reads per sample ranged from about 4.05 to 11 million with IR-seq versus only about 85 to 1273 with RNA-seq. The study compared TCR repertoires from targeted immune repertoire sequencing and bulk whole-transcriptome sequencing run on the same bone marrow samples. One of the main goals was to work out a read-filtering strategy for immune repertoire data, in particular whether clonotypes backed by only a single read should be removed. Paper-wide results and their limitations: In IR-seq, about 82% of clonotypes but approximately 3.6% of total reads were represented by single-read clonotypes, whereas in RNA-seq, roughly three quarters of clonotypes and more than 40% of reads were represented by single-read clonotypes. The correlation between IR-seq and RNA-seq shared clonotype proportions was increased by removal of single-read clonotypes. The sorted CD138-negative fraction was a mixed bone marrow immune population, not purified T cells. IR-seq captured clonotypes at much higher depth and more reliably than RNA-seq, and smaller IR-seq throughput sufficed to identify most shared clonotypes.

Each patient had bone marrow sampled at the time of active disease. Ficoll-Hypaque density gradient centrifugation was used to isolate the bone marrow mononuclear cells. CD138-negative cells were obtained by negative selection after labeling with CD138 magnetic microbeads on a MACS separator, removing myeloma plasma cells. Flow cytometry with CD138 antibodies on an Attune NxT was used to check how pure the isolated cells were. TRIzol reagent was used to extract total RNA, which was then quantified with a NanoDrop spectrophotometer. For each patient, the CD138-negative bone marrow sample underwent paired RNA-seq and IR-seq. Starting from around 400 ng RNA, TCR libraries were constructed with the Immunoverse kit using molecular barcoded adaptors that cover the alpha/delta and beta/gamma chains. TCR library preparation was performed with the same RNA that was used for transcriptome sequencing. An Illumina HiSeq 4000 with 2 x 150 cycles was used to sequence the TCR libraries. The study's own analysis went as follows. MiXCR aligned TCR reads to human V, D, J and C references and assembled the aligned reads into CDR3 clonotypes, with quality filtering and error correction included. Clonotype counts and gene usage diversity were analyzed with the tcR package in R. For inspection of raw mapping reads, RNA-seq reads were mapped by STAR aligner version 2.5.3a onto GRCh37 of the human genome. To test how sequencing depth affected the clonotypes detected, IR-seq fastq files were randomly downsampled with Seqtk 1.3. Using fastp at Q25 and MiXCR, TCRdb reprocessed the public reads and kept productive beta chains. Identical CDR3 protein sequences are pooled into one entry, listed with their most common genes and DNA. TCRdb's processing, not the study's, gives the V and J calls here. The sample has over 80,000 distinct CDR3 sequences on record, 9% to 15% of them singletons. 14% to 15% of the sample rests with the top ten.

This clonotype was recorded many times. Its antigen has not been determined. Qualities for individual bases were not recorded, and no much larger clone is one base off. The material sequenced was a population of CD138-negative cells sorted from bone marrow. What this sample's cell subset or site label stands for: bone marrow mononuclear cells depleted of CD138+ plasma/myeloma cells by negative magnetic selection. This receptor was obtained from a donor older than 35 with multiple myeloma.

The nucleotide sequence reads TGCAGTGCCCGGACGTGGGGGGGAGATGAGCAGTTCTTC. It specifies CSARTWGGDEQFF. The V gene is TRBV20-1 and the J gene is TRBJ2-1; TRBD2 matches 7 bases in the middle. From its cysteine to its phenylalanine, the CDR3 spans 13 amino acids. Just the 39-base CDR3 DNA is kept, in frame starting at base 1. From V the trimming removes 6 bases and from J it removes 8 bases, while the gene matches leave 10 bases of the junction unaccounted for. According to the germline V gene (reference sequence), CDR1 reads DFQATT and CDR2 reads SNEGSKA.